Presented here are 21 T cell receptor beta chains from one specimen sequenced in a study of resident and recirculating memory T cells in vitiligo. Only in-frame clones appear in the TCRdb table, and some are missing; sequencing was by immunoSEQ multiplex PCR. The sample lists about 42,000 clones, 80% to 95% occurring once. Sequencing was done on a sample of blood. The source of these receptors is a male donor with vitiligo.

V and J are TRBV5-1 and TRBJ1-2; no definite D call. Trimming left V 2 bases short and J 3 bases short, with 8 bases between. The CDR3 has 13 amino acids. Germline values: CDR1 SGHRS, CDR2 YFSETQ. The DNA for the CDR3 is TGCGCCAGCAGCTTAGGAACAGACTATGGCTACACCTTC. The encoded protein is CASSLGTDYGYTF.

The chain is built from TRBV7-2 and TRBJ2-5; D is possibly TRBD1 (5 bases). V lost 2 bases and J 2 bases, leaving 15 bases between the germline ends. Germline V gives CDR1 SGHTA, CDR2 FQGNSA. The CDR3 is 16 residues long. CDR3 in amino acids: CASSLRQGRTQETQYF. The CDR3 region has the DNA TGTGCCAGCAGCTTAAGGCAGGGAAGGACGCAAGAGACCCAGTACTTC.

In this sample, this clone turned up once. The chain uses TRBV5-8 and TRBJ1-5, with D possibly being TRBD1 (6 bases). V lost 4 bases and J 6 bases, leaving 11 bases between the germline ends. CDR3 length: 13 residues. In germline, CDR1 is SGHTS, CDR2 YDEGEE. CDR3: CASSRDKGQPQHF. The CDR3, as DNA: TGTGCCAGCAGCCGGGACAAGGGTCAGCCCCAGCATTTT.

The CDR3: CASRGDRVGTDTQYF. The CDR3 region has the DNA TGTGCCTCGAGAGGGGACAGGGTCGGCACAGATACGCAGTATTTT. The rearrangement joins TRBV30 to TRBJ2-3; 9 bases line up with TRBD1. The CDR3 has 15 amino acids. Losses at the gene ends were 7 bases for V and 1 base for J; bases not matched to a gene: 9. The germline V gene has CDR1 GTSNPN and CDR2 SVGIG (reference sequence).

The CDR3 bases are TGCGCCAGCAGCCCCTCTCGACAATCTAACTATGGCTACACCTTC. Its protein is CASSPSRQSNYGYTF. The chain recombines TRBV4-3 with TRBJ1-2, with D hard to call. Germline V gives CDR1 LGHNA, CDR2 YSLEER. Between the trimmed V and J ends, which lost 4 bases and 0 bases, there was a span of 12 bases. This CDR3 contains 15 residues.

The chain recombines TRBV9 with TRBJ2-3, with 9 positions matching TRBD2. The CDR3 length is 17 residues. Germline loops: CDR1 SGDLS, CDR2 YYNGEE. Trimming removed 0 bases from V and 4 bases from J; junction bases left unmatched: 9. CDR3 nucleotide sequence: TGTGCCAGCAGCGTAGAATCCGGGACTAGCTATCCAGATACGCAGTATTTT. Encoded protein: CASSVESGTSYPDTQYF.

DNA of the CDR3: TGTGCCAGCAGTTGGGGGGGAGATGGCTACACCTTC. Protein product: CASSWGGDGYTF. This chain connects TRBV6-1 to TRBJ1-2; TRBD1 is a possible D gene (5 bases). CDR1 is MNHNS, CDR2 SASEGT, per germline. The CDR3 is 12 residues long. The V end was cut by 5 bases, the J end by 6 bases, with 10 bases between.

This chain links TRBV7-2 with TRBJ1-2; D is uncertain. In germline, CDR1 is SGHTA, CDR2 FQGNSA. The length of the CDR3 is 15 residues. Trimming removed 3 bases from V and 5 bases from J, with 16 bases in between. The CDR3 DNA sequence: TGTGCCAGCAGCTTGAGCAGGATTACCCATTATGGCTACACCTTC. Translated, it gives CASSLSRITHYGYTF.

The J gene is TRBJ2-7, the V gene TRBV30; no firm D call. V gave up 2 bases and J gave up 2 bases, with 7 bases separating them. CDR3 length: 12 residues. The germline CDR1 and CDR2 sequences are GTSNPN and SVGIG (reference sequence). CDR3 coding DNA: TGTGCCTGGAGTACCGGTCCCTACGAGCAGTACTTC. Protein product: CAWSTGPYEQYF.

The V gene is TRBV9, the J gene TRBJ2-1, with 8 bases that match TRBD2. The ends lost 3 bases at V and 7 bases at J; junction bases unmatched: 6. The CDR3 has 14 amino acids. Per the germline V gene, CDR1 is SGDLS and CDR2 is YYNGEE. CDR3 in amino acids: CASSAAGTSNEQFF. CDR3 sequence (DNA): TGTGCCAGCAGCGCCGCCGGGACTAGTAATGAGCAGTTCTTC.

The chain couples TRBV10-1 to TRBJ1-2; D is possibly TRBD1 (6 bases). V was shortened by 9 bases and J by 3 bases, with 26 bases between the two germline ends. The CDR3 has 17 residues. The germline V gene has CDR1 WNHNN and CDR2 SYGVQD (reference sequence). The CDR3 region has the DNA TGCGCCAGTACCAATAGGGGGGGCGCCTTTAAGGACTATGGCTACACCTTC. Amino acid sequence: CASTNRGGAFKDYGYTF.

CDR3 amino acids: CAWTETGSNSPLHF. CDR3 in DNA: TGTGCCTGGACCGAGACAGGATCTAATTCACCCCTCCACTTT. This chain uses TRBV30 with TRBJ1-6, with D tentatively TRBD1 (6 bases). The CDR3 is 14 amino acids. Germline V gene lookup returns CDR1 GTSNPN and CDR2 SVGIG (reference sequence). Trimming took off 4 bases at V and 6 bases at J, with 13 bases between the two ends.

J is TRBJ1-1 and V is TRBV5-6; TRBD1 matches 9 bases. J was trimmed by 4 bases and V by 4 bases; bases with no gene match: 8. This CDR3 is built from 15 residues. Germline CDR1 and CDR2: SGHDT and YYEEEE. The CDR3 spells CASSRSGQGITEAFF. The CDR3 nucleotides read TGTGCCAGCAGCCGATCGGGACAGGGAATCACTGAAGCTTTCTTT.

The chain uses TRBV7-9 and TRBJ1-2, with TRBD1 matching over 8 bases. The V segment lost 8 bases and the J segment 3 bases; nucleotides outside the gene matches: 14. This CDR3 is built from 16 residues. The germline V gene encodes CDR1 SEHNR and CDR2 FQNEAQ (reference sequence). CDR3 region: CASADREGENDYGYTF. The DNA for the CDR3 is TGTGCCAGCGCGGACAGGGAAGGAGAGAACGACTATGGCTACACCTTC.

The CDR3 loop is CATNVGDRVVTEAFF. Written as DNA, the CDR3 is TGTGCCACGAATGTCGGGGACAGGGTCGTTACTGAAGCTTTCTTT. The chain joins TRBV19 to TRBJ1-1; 9 bases map to TRBD1. V was clipped by 10 bases and J by 5 bases; unmatched bases: 14. The CDR3 extends over 15 amino acids. Germline loops: CDR1 LNHDA, CDR2 SQIVND (reference sequence).

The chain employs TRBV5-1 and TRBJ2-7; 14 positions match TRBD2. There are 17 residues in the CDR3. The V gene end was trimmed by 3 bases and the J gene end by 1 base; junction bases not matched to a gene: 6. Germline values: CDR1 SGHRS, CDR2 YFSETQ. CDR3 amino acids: CASSSNGLAGGSYEQYF. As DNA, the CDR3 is TGCGCCAGCAGCTCGAACGGACTAGCGGGGGGATCCTACGAGCAGTACTTC. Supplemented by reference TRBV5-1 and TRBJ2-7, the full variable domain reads KAGVTQTPRYLIKTRGQQVTLSCSPISGHRSVSWYQQTPGQGLQFLFEYFSETQRNKGNFPGRFSGRQFSNSRSEMNVSTLELGDSALYLCASSSNGLAGGSYEQYFGPGTRLTVT.

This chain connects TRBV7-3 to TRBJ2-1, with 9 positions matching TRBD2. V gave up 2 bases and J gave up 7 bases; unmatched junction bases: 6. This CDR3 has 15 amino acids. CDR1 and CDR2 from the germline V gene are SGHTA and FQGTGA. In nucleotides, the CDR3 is TGTGCCAGCAGCTTAGCTAGCGGGGTATGGAATGAGCAGTTCTTC. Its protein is CASSLASGVWNEQFF.

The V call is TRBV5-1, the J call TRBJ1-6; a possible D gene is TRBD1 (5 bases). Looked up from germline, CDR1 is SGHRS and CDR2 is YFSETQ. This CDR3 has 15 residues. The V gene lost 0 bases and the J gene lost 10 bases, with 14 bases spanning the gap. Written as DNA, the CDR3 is TGCGCCAGCAGCTTGGATGGAGGGGTGAGATCACCCCTCCACTTT. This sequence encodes CASSLDGGVRSPLHF.

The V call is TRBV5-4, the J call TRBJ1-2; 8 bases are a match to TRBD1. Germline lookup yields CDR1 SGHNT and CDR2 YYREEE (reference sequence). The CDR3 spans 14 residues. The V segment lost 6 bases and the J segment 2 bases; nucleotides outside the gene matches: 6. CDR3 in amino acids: CASNPDRGNYGYTF. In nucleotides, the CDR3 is TGTGCCAGCAACCCCGACAGGGGCAACTATGGCTACACCTTC.

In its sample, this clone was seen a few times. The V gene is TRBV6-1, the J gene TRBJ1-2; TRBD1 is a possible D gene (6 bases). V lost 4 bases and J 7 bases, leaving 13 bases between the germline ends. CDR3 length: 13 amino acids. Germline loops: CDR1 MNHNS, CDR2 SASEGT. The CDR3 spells CASSASGAGGYTF. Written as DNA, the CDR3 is TGTGCCAGCAGTGCTTCAGGGGCTGGTGGCTACACCTTC.

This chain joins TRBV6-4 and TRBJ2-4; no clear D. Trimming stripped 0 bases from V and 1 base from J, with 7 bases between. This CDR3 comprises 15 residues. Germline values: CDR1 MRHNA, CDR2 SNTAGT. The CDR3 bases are TGTGCCAGCAGTGACTCGACGGGTGCCAAAAACATTCAGTACTTC. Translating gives CASSDSTGAKNIQYF.